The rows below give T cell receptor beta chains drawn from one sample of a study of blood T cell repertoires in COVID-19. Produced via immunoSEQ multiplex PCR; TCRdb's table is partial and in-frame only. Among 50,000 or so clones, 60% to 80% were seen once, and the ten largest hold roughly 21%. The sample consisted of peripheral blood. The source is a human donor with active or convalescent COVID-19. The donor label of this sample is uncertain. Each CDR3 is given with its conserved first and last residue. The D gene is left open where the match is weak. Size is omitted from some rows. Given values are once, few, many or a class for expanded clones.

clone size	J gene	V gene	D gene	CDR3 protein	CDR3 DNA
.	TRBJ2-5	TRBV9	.	CASSVDRGRGETQYF	TGTGCCAGCAGCGTAGATAGGGGAAGGGGAGAGACCCAGTACTTC
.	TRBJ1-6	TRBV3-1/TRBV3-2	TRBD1	CASSQRDRDSPLHF	TGTGCCAGCAGCCAACGGGACAGAGATTCACCCCTCCACTTT
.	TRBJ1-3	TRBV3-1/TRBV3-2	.	CASSQDLQRRNTIYF	TGTGCCAGCAGCCAAGACTTGCAGCGAAGAAACACCATATATTTT
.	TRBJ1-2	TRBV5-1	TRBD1	CASSLAVTGEGYTF	TGCGCCAGCAGCTTGGCCGTGACAGGGGAGGGCTACACCTTC
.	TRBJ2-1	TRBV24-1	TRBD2	CATSDSSGSTWNEQFF	TGTGCCACCAGTGATTCTAGCGGGAGCACCTGGAATGAGCAGTTCTTC
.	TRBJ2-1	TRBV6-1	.	CASSEFGFESSYNEQFF	TGTGCCAGCAGTGAATTCGGGTTCGAGAGCTCCTACAATGAGCAGTTCTTC
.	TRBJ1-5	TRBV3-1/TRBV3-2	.	CASRDMYSNQPQHF	TGTGCCAGCCGAGATATGTATAGCAATCAGCCCCAGCATTTT
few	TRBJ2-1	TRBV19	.	CASSGLTSLDYNEQFF	TGTGCCAGTAGCGGCCTGACTAGTCTCGACTACAATGAGCAGTTCTTC
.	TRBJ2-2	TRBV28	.	CASSLSGTGELFF	TGTGCCAGCAGTTTATCAGGTACCGGGGAGCTGTTTTTT
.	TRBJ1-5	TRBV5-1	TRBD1	CASSEGARGQPQHF	TGCGCCAGCTCCGAGGGGGCGCGCGGACAGCCCCAGCATTTT
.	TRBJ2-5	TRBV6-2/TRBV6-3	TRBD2	CASSRAGAETQYF	TGTGCCAGCAGTAGAGCGGGAGCAGAGACCCAGTACTTC
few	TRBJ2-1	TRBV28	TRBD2	CASSVLAGVYNEQFF	TGTGCCAGCAGCGTCCTAGCGGGAGTGTACAATGAGCAGTTCTTC
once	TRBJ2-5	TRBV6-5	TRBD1	CASSPTGTGRETQYF	TGTGCCAGCAGCCCGACCGGGACAGGTAGAGAGACCCAGTACTTC
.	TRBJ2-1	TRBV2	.	CASILTGVSYNEQFF	TGTGCCAGCATTCTAACAGGAGTCTCCTACAATGAGCAGTTCTTC
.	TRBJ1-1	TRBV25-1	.	CASIYGNTEAFF	TGTGCCAGCATCTACGGGAACACTGAAGCTTTCTTT
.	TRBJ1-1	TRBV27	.	CASSYGGVEAFF	TGTGCCAGCAGTTACGGGGGGGTTGAAGCTTTCTTT
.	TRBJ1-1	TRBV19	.	CASSFGWGWTEAFF	TGTGCCAGTAGTTTCGGGTGGGGCTGGACTGAAGCTTTCTTT
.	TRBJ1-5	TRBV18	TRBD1	CASSVGTGPNQPQHF	TGTGCCAGCTCAGTTGGGACAGGGCCCAATCAGCCCCAGCATTTT
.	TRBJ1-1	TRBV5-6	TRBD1	CASSLADRENTEAFF	TGTGCCAGCAGCTTGGCGGACAGGGAAAACACTGAAGCTTTCTTT
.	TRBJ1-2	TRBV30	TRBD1	CAWNRQGHGYTF	TGTGCCTGGAACCGACAGGGGCATGGCTACACCTTC
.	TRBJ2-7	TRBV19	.	CASRSTPTSSYEQYF	TGTGCCAGTAGGTCGACTCCTACAAGCTCCTACGAGCAGTACTTC
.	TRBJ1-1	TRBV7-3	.	CASSTGQQEAFF	TGTGCCAGCAGCACCGGACAGCAAGAAGCTTTCTTT
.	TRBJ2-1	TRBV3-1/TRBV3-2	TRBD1	CASSSGTGGWANEQFF	TGTGCCAGCAGCTCCGGGACAGGGGGCTGGGCCAATGAGCAGTTCTTC
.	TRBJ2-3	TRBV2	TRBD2	CASGDSGSVAGVGDTQYF	TGTGCCAGCGGCGACTCGGGGAGTGTGGCGGGAGTGGGAGATACGCAGTATTTT
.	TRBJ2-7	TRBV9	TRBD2	CASSVQAGGIYEQYF	TGTGCCAGCAGCGTCCAAGCGGGAGGTATCTACGAGCAGTACTTC
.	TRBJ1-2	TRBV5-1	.	CASSPTRADGYTF	TGCGCCAGCAGCCCGACGAGGGCGGATGGCTACACCTTC
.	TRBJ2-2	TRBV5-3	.	CARSGVRGGTGELFF	TGTGCCAGAAGCGGGGTGCGGGGCGGAACCGGGGAGCTGTTTTTT
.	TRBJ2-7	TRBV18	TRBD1	CASSFPGTGSSYEQYF	TGTGCCAGCTCATTCCCTGGGACAGGGAGCTCCTACGAGCAGTACTTC
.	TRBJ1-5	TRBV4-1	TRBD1	CASSQKGIRGRNQPQHF	TGCGCCAGCAGCCAAAAGGGTATCAGGGGGCGAAATCAGCCCCAGCATTTT
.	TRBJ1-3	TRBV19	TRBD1	CASTRTGNTIYF	TGTGCCAGTACGCGGACAGGGAACACCATATATTTT
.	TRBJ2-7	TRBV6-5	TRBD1	CASDPGTGSYEQYF	TGTGCCAGCGACCCCGGGACAGGTTCCTACGAGCAGTACTTC
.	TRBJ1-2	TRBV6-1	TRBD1	CASSEDRGQGYTF	TGTGCCAGCAGTGAGGACAGGGGGCAGGGCTACACCTTC
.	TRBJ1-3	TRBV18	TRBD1	CASSYRGTAGNTIYF	TGTGCCAGCTCCTACAGGGGGACGGCTGGAAACACCATATATTTT
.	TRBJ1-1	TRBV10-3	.	CAISKGDTEAFF	TGTGCCATCAGTAAGGGAGACACTGAAGCTTTCTTT
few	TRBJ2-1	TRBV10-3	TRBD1	CATQERDSIYNEQFF	TGTGCCACCCAAGAGAGGGACAGTATCTACAATGAGCAGTTCTTC
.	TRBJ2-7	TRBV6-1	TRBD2	CASSEASGRIYEQYF	TGTGCCAGCAGTGAAGCTAGCGGGAGGATCTACGAGCAGTACTTC
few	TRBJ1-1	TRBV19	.	CASSHGGTEAFF	TGTGCCAGTAGCCACGGGGGCACTGAAGCTTTCTTT
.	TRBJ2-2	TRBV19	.	CASTAAWNGNTGELFF	TGTGCCAGTACAGCGGCATGGAACGGGAACACCGGGGAGCTGTTTTTT
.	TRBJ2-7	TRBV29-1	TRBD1	CSVERTGSSYEQYF	TGCAGCGTTGAACGGACAGGGAGTTCCTACGAGCAGTACTTC
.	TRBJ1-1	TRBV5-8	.	CASSLASTEAFF	TGTGCCAGCAGCTTGGCTTCCACTGAAGCTTTCTTT
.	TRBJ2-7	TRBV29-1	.	CSGGAGVEQYF	TGCAGCGGGGGGGCGGGAGTCGAGCAGTACTTC
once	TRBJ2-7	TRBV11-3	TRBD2	CASSLDGEGDEQYF	TGTGCCAGCAGCTTAGATGGGGAGGGTGACGAGCAGTACTTC
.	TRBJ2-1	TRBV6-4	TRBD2	CASSDSEWTSGAFTSSIHNEQFF	TGTGCCAGCAGTGACTCCGAATGGACTAGCGGCGCATTTACCAGCTCGATCCACAATGAGCAGTTCTTC
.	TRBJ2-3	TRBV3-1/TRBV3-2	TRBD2	CASSQAGTSGLNTQYF	TGTGCCAGCAGCCAGGCCGGGACTAGCGGCCTCAATACGCAGTATTTT
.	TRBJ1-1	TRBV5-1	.	CASSLDHFRTEAFF	TGCGCCAGCAGCTTGGACCACTTCCGGACTGAAGCTTTCTTT